One and the same sample provided the 3 T cell receptor beta chains below, sequenced in a study of identical twins. MiXCR was run by TCRdb on the 5' RACE reads, yielding one entry per CDR3 protein. The table lists 450,000 or so distinct CDR3 sequences, 14% of them singletons, with around 0.57% in the top ten. These data also featured in a second study, about yellow fever vaccine responses in identical twins.

Sequenced: CD4+ T cells sorted from blood. The receptors derive from a woman in her late teens or twenties in good health.

This rearrangement joins TRBV12-3 or TRBV12-4 to TRBJ2-5; TRBD2 aligns across 11 bases. The CDR3 covers 16 residues. Trimming cost V 4 bases and J 1 base; bases outside gene matches: 5. CDR3 protein: CASSSGLAGPQETQYF. CDR3 DNA sequence: TGTGCCAGCAGTTCAGGACTAGCGGGTCCCCAAGAGACCCAGTACTTC.

CDR3 protein: CASSQDRRGELFF. In DNA form, the CDR3 reads TGCGCCAGCAGCCAAGATCGCCGTGGGGAGCTGTTTTTT. The chain is built from TRBV4-1 and TRBJ2-2; D gene unclear. Germline CDR1 reads MGHRA; CDR2 reads YSYEKL. CDR3 length equals 13 residues. Between the trimmed V and J ends, which lost 0 bases and 8 bases, there was a span of 7 bases.

The chain joins TRBV25-1 to TRBJ1-2; no clear D gene. Germline CDR1 and CDR2: MGHDK and SYGVNS. Trimming stripped 5 bases from V and 5 bases from J, with 9 bases between. The CDR3 consists of 12 residues. The CDR3 loop is CASSQPDYGYTF. CDR3 coding DNA: TGTGCCAGCAGTCAACCGGATTATGGCTACACCTTC.